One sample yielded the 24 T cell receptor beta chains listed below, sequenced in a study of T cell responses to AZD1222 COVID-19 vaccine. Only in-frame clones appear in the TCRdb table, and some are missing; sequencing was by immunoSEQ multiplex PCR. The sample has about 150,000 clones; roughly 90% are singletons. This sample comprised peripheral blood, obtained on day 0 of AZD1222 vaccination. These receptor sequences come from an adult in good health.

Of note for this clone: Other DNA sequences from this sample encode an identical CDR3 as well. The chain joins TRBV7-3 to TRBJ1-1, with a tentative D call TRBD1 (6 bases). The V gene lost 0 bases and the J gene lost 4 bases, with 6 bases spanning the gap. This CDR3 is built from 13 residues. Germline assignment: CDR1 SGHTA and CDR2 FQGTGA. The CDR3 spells CASSLTGGTEAFF. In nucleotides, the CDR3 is TGTGCCAGCAGCTTAACAGGGGGCACTGAAGCTTTCTTT.

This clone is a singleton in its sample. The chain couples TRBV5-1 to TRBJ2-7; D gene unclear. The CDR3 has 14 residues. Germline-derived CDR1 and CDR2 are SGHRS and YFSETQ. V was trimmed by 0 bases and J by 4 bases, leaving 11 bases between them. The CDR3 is CASSLGPTQYEQYF. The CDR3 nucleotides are TGCGCCAGCAGCTTGGGCCCTACCCAATACGAGCAGTACTTC.

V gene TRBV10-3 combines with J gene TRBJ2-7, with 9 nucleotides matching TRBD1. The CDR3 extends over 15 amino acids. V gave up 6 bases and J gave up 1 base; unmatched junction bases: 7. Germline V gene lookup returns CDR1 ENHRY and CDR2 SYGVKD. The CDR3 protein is CAIRGRTGESYEQYF. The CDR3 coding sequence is TGTGCCATCAGAGGGCGGACAGGGGAGTCCTACGAGCAGTACTTC.

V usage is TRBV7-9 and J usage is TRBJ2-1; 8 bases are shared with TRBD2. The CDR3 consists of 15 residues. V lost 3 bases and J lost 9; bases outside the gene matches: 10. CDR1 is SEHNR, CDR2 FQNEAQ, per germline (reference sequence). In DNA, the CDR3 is TGTGCCAGCAGCTTTAACCGGGGGGGACGCTCTGAGCAGTTCTTC. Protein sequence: CASSFNRGGRSEQFF.

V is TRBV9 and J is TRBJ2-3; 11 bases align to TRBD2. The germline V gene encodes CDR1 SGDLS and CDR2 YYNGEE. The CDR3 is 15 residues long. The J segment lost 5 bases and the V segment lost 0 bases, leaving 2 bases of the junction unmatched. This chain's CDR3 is CASSVGLAGRDTQYF. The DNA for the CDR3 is TGTGCCAGCAGCGTAGGACTAGCGGGGAGAGATACGCAGTATTTT.

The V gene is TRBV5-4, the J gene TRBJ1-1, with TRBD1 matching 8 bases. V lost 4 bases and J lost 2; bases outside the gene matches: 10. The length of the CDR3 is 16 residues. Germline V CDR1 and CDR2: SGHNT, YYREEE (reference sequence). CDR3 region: CASSVPLGQGNTEAFF. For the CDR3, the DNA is TGTGCCAGCAGCGTACCACTAGGACAGGGTAACACTGAAGCTTTCTTT.

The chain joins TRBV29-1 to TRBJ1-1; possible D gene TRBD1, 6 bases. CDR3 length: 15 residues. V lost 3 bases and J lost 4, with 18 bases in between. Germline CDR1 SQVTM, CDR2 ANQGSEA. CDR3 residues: CSVEIDRRGGTEAFF. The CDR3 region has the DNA TGCAGCGTTGAGATCGACAGGCGCGGGGGCACTGAAGCTTTCTTT.

Written as DNA, the CDR3 is TGTGCCAGCTCACCACCGGGAACAACAGGGGGGAGGAAGTACTTC. Its protein is CASSPPGTTGGRKYF. J is TRBJ2-7 and V is TRBV18; 8 bases match TRBD1. V was pared by 0 bases and J by 11 bases, with 12 bases of the junction left unmatched. The CDR3 length is 15 residues. Germline V gives CDR1 KGHSH, CDR2 LQKENI.

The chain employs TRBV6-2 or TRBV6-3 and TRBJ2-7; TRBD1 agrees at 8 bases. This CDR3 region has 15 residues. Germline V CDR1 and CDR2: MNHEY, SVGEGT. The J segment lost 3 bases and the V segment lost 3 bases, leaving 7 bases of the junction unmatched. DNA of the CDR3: TGTGCCAGCAGTTATCCCGGGACAGGACTCTACGAGCAGTACTTC. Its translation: CASSYPGTGLYEQYF.

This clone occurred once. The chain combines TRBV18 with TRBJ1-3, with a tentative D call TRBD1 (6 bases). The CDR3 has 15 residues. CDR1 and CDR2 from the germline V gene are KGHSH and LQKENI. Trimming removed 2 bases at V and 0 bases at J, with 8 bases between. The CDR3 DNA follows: TGTGCCAGCTCACCAGCAGGGGACTCTGGAAACACCATATATTTT. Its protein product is CASSPAGDSGNTIYF.

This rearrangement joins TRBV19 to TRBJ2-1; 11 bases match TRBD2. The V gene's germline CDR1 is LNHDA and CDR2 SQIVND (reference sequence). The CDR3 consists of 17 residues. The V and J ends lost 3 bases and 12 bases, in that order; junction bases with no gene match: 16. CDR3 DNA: TGTGCCAGTAGTATCCAGGGACTAGCGGATATCTTGGCAGGGCAGTTCTTC. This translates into CASSIQGLADILAGQFF.

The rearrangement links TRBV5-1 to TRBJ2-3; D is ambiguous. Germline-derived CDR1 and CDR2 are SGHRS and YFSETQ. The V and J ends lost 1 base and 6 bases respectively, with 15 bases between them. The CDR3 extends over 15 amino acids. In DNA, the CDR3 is TGCGCCAGCAGCTTGTCGGCAGTGAAACGGGATACGCAGTATTTT. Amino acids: CASSLSAVKRDTQYF.

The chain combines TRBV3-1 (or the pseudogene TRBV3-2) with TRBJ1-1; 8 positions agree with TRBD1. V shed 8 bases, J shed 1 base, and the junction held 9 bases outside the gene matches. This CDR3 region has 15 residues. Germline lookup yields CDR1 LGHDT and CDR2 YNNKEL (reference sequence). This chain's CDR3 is CASAEPGTGNTEAFF. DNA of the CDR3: TGTGCCAGCGCAGAACCCGGGACAGGGAACACTGAAGCTTTCTTT.

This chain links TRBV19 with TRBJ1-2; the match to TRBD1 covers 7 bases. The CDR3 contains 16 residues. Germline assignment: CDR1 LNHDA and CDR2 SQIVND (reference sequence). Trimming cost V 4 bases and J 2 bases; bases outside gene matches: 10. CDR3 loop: CASSRDPTGMNYGYTF. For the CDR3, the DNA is TGTGCCAGTAGTAGGGACCCGACAGGGATGAACTATGGCTACACCTTC.

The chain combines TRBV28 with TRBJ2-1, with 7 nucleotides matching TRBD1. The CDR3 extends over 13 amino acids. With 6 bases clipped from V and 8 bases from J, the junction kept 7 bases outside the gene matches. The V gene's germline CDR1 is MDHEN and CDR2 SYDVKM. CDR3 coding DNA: TGTGCCAGCAGCCTCAGGGGGTTGCATGAGCAGTTCTTC. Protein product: CASSLRGLHEQFF.

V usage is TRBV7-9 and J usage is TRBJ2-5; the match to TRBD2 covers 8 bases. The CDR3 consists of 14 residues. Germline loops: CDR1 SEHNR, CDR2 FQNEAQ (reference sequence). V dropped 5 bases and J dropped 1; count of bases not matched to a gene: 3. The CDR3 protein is CASSPGGTQETQYF. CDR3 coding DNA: TGTGCCAGCAGCCCGGGGGGGACCCAAGAGACCCAGTACTTC. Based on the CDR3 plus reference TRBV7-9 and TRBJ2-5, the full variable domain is DTGVSQNPRHKITKRGQNVTFRCDPISEHNRLYWYRQTLGQGPEFLTYFQNEAQLEKSRLLSDRFSAERPKGSFSTLEIQRTEQGDSAMYLCASSPGGTQETQYFGPGTRLLVL.

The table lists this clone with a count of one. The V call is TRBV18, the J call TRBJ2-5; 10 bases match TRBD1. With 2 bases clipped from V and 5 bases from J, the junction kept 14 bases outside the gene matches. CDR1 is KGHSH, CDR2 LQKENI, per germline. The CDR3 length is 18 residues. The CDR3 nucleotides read TGTGCCAGCTCACCAAGGCCACGGACAGGGGGTACCCCTGAGACCCAGTACTTC. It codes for CASSPRPRTGGTPETQYF.

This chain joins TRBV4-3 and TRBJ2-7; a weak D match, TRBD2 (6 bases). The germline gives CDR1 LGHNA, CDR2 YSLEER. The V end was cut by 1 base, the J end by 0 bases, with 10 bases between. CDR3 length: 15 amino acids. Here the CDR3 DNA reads TGCGCCAGCAGCCAAGGACTAGGGAGCTCCTACGAGCAGTACTTC. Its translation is CASSQGLGSSYEQYF.

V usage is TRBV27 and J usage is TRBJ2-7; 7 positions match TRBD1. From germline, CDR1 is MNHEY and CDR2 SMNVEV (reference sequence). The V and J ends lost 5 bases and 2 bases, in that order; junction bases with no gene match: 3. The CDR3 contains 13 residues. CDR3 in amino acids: CASSRDSTYEQYF. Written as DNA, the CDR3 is TGTGCCAGCAGTAGGGACAGCACCTACGAGCAGTACTTC.

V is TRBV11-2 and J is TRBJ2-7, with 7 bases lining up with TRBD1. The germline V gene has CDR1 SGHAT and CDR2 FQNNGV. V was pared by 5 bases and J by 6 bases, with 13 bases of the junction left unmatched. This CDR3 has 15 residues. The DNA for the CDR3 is TGTGCCAGCAGCCCTAAGGCCGACAGGGTTCGCGAGCAGTACTTC. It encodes CASSPKADRVREQYF.

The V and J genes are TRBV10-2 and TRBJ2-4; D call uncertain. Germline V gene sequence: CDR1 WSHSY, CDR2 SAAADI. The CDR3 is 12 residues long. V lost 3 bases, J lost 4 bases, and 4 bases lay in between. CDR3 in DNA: TGCGCCAGCAGTGACTCGAAAAACATTCAGTACTTC. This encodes CASSDSKNIQYF.

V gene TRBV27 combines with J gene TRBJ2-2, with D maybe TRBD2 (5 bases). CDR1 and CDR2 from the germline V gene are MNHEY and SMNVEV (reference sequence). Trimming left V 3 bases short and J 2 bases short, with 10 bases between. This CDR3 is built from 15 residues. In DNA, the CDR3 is TGTGCCAGCAGTTTGTACGGGATTAACACCGGGGAGCTGTTTTTT. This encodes CASSLYGINTGELFF.

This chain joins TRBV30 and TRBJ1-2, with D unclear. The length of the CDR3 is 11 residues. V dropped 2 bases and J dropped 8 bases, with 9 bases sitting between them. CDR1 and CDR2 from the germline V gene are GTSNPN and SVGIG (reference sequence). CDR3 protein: CAWSLGNGYTF. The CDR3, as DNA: TGTGCCTGGAGTCTGGGTAACGGCTACACCTTC.

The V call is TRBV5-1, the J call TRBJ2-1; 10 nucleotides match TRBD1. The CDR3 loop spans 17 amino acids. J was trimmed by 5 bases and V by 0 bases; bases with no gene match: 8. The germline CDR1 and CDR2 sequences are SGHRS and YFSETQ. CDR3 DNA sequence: TGCGCCAGCAGCTTGGCCCTGGGGACAGGGGTCCACAATGAGCAGTTCTTC. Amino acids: CASSLALGTGVHNEQFF. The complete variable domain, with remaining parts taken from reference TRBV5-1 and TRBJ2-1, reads KAGVTQTPRYLIKTRGQQVTLSCSPISGHRSVSWYQQTPGQGLQFLFEYFSETQRNKGNFPGRFSGRQFSNSRSEMNVSTLELGDSALYLCASSLALGTGVHNEQFFGPGTRLTVL.